These 8 T cell receptor beta chains originate from one sample sequenced in a study of beta chain features in type 1 diabetes. Study-level points and caveats: Shorter TCRB CDR3s, moderately but significantly so, were found in Type 1 diabetes patients in all four CD4+ subsets.

The investigators reverse transcribed all of the isolated RNA, so they sequenced expressed TCRB transcripts. Repertoires were generated with immunoSEQ multiplex PCR, while TCRdb's copy carries only in-frame clones and drops some. Among 300,000 or so clones listed, roughly 13% were seen once. These receptors lack a known antigen. Input material: naive CD4+ T cells from blood. All receptors come from a man younger than 40 with type 1 diabetes.

This clone was observed a handful of times. This chain joins TRBV2 and TRBJ1-1; TRBD1 matches at 10 bases. The junction had 5 bases not matched to a gene; V was cut back by 10 bases and J by 3 bases. This CDR3 has 13 residues. Per germline, CDR1 SNHLY and CDR2 FYNNEI. The CDR3 sequence: CANRTGGYTEAFF. The DNA of the CDR3 is TGTGCCAACAGGACAGGGGGGTACACTGAAGCTTTCTTT.

V and J are TRBV4-3 and TRBJ1-1; 12 bases match TRBD1. There are 15 residues in the CDR3. The V segment lost 4 bases and the J segment 2 bases; nucleotides outside the gene matches: 2. Germline CDR1 reads LGHNA; CDR2 reads YSLEER. The DNA for the CDR3 is TGCGCCAGCAGCCCCGGGACAGGGGGCAACACTGAAGCTTTCTTT. The encoded protein is CASSPGTGGNTEAFF.

The chain has TRBV30 and TRBJ1-4; 10 positions agree with TRBD1. CDR3 length: 14 residues. Germline CDR1 GTSNPN, CDR2 SVGIG (reference sequence). V lost 2 bases to trimming and J lost 8 bases; unmatched junction nucleotides: 5. DNA for the CDR3: TGTGCCTGGAGTCCGACAGGGGGCAGCGAAAAACTGTTTTTT. Encoded protein: CAWSPTGGSEKLFF. Filled out from reference TRBV30 and TRBJ1-4, the complete variable domain reads SQTIHQWPATLVQPVGSPLSLECTVEGTSNPNLYWYRQAAGRGLQLLFYSVGIGQISSEVPQNLSASRPQDRQFILSSKKLLLSDSGFYLCAWSPTGGSEKLFFGSGTQLSVL.

This clone was detected only a few times. The chain is built from TRBV28 and TRBJ2-7; TRBD1 is a possible D gene (5 bases). Trimming removed 2 bases from V and 3 bases from J, with 11 bases in between. Per the germline V gene, CDR1 is MDHEN and CDR2 is SYDVKM. CDR3 length equals 14 residues. CDR3 DNA: TGTGCCAGCAGTTTAAAGGGGCGCAGCTACGAGCAGTACTTC. Translated, it gives CASSLKGRSYEQYF.

The genes are TRBV14 and TRBJ1-2; possibly TRBD1 for D (6 bases). Germline V gene lookup returns CDR1 SGHDN and CDR2 FVKESK. V lost 1 base, J lost 3 bases, and 18 bases lay in between. CDR3 length equals 17 residues. Written as DNA, the CDR3 is TGTGCCAGCAGCCAAGCTGGTCTACAGGGCTACGACTATGGCTACACCTTC. This encodes CASSQAGLQGYDYGYTF.

This chain connects TRBV28 to TRBJ2-7, with D uncertain. CDR3 length equals 14 residues. Trimming shortened V by 1 base and J by 0 bases, and 7 bases separated the two germline ends. Germline V gene sequence: CDR1 MDHEN, CDR2 SYDVKM. The CDR3 loop reads CASSLYYSSYEQYF. CDR3 DNA: TGTGCCAGCAGTTTATACTATTCCTCCTACGAGCAGTACTTC.

This clone has a handful of counts. The V gene is TRBV7-2, the J gene TRBJ2-6; a possible D gene is TRBD1 (6 bases). The CDR3 is 19 residues long. Trimming removed 2 bases from V and 0 bases from J, with 17 bases in between. CDR1 and CDR2 from the germline V gene are SGHTA and FQGNSA. DNA for the CDR3: TGTGCCAGCAGCTTACTCCGGACAGCCACTTACTCTGGGGCCAACGTCCTGACTTTC. It specifies CASSLLRTATYSGANVLTF.

The chain couples TRBV28 to TRBJ2-2; D possibly corresponds to TRBD1 (5 bases). CDR1 and CDR2 from the germline V gene are MDHEN and SYDVKM. Between the trimmed V and J ends, which lost 6 bases and 10 bases, there was a span of 12 bases. The CDR3 extends over 12 amino acids. In DNA form, the CDR3 reads TGTGCCAGCAGCCCACAGGAAGCGGAGCTGTTTTTT. Translating gives CASSPQEAELFF.